This TCR beta chain was profiled in a study of T cell responses to AZD1222 COVID-19 vaccine. Points from the study as a whole: Spike-specific TCR breadth and depth were elevated following two AZD1222 doses.

Germline CDR1 and CDR2: SGHDT and YYEEEE. The CDR3 sequence is 15 residues long. Unmatched junction bases numbered 1, after V lost 0 bases and J lost 1 base. About this clone: Antigen: not known.

Profiling relied on immunoSEQ multiplex PCR, and the TCRdb table lists in-frame clones only, not all of them. Of around 160,000 clones listed, about 93% are singletons. The genes are TRBV5-6 and TRBJ2-7, with 10 bases identical to TRBD2. The clonotype originates from an adult in good health. This material consisted of peripheral blood, taken on day 0 of AZD1222 vaccination. Written as DNA, the CDR3 is TGTGCCAGCAGCTTGGGAGCGGGAGGGTCCTACGAGCAGTACTTC. Its protein is CASSLGAGGSYEQYF.